These 16 T cell receptor beta chains were sequenced from one sample in a study of neurological immune-mediated disorders. TCRdb fed the 5' RACE reads into MiXCR, producing one record per CDR3 protein. The sample lists some 48,000 distinct CDR3 sequences, about a fifth occurring once. Stated time point: technical triplicate 3. Input material: PBMCs. The receptors stem from a man in his 60s with HTLV-1-associated myelopathy (HAM/TSP).

This clonotype was recorded at least ten times. The V call is TRBV7-2, the J call TRBJ1-2; possible D gene TRBD1, 5 bases. V gave up 4 bases and J gave up 8 bases, with 29 bases separating them. Germline V lookup: CDR1 SGHTA, CDR2 FQGNSA. The CDR3 spans 18 residues. The CDR3 region has the DNA TGTGCCAGCAGCTCCCAAGTCCCGTTATACAGGTGGGGGAGCGGCTACACCTTC. Its translation: CASSSQVPLYRWGSGYTF.

This clonotype was seen many times. This chain uses TRBV7-9 with TRBJ2-6; D perhaps matches TRBD1 (5 bases). Trimming stripped 8 bases from V and 3 bases from J, with 11 bases between. Per germline, CDR1 SEHNR and CDR2 FQNEAQ (reference sequence). This CDR3 has 14 amino acids. The CDR3 spells CASQTGSGANVLTF. CDR3 DNA sequence: TGTGCCAGCCAAACAGGTAGTGGGGCCAACGTCCTGACTTTC. Looking up the rest from reference TRBV7-9 and TRBJ2-6 gives the full variable domain: DTGVSQNPRHKITKRGQNVTFRCDPISEHNRLYWYRQTLGQGPEFLTYFQNEAQLEKSRLLSDRFSAERPKGSFSTLEIQRTEQGDSAMYLCASQTGSGANVLTFGAGSRLTVL.

This clonotype has more than one count but fewer than ten. This rearrangement joins TRBV20-1 to TRBJ2-1; 9 nucleotides match TRBD2. The junction had 5 bases not matched to a gene; V was cut back by 1 base and J by 7 bases. This CDR3 has 14 residues. The germline gives CDR1 DFQATT, CDR2 SNEGSKA (reference sequence). CDR3 sequence (DNA): TGCAGTGCTAGAGGCCCTAGCGGGAAGAATGAGCAGTTCTTC. It translates to CSARGPSGKNEQFF.

The chain joins TRBV20-1 to TRBJ1-5; D is undetermined. The CDR3 covers 13 residues. Germline CDR1 and CDR2: DFQATT and SNEGSKA (reference sequence). Trimming stripped 6 bases from V and 4 bases from J, with 13 bases between. CDR3 DNA sequence: TGCAGTGCGACCCCAGTGGCGAATCAGCCCCAGCATTTT. It yields the protein CSATPVANQPQHF.

This clonotype was counted ten times or more. The genes are TRBV18 and TRBJ2-3; TRBD2 matches 9 bases. This CDR3 is built from 15 residues. CDR1 and CDR2 from the germline V gene are KGHSH and LQKENI. V gave up 3 bases and J gave up 2 bases; unmatched junction bases: 3. The CDR3 here is CASSPSGRSTDTQYF. DNA for the CDR3: TGTGCCAGCTCACCGAGCGGGAGGTCCACAGATACGCAGTATTTT.

The CDR3 DNA follows: TGTGCCAGCAGGGGGACTAGCGGGTACAATGAGCAGTTCTTC. Translated, it gives CASRGTSGYNEQFF. The chain is built from TRBV12-3 or TRBV12-4 and TRBJ2-1; 12 nucleotides agree with TRBD2. J was trimmed by 4 bases and V by 6 bases; bases with no gene match: 1. The CDR3 has 14 amino acids.

The CDR3 DNA is TGTGCCAGCAGTTTATCGATGGCAGGGTTTAGCTACGAGCAGTACTTC. The encoded protein is CASSLSMAGFSYEQYF. The chain has TRBV27 and TRBJ2-7; possible D gene TRBD1, 5 bases. CDR3 length equals 16 residues. CDR1 and CDR2 from the germline V gene are MNHEY and SMNVEV (reference sequence). Trimming cost V 0 bases and J 3 bases, with 15 bases left between them.

In this sample, this clonotype turned up many times. This chain joins TRBV12-3 or TRBV12-4 and TRBJ2-1; 7 bases are a match to TRBD2. The CDR3 runs to 17 residues. V dropped 0 bases and J dropped 2; count of bases not matched to a gene: 7. This CDR3 is CASSLAGRGLTYNEQFF. The CDR3 coding sequence is TGTGCCAGCAGTTTAGCGGGGAGGGGCCTTACCTACAATGAGCAGTTCTTC.

This clonotype was picked up many times. The rearrangement joins TRBV29-1 to TRBJ1-2, with a tentative D call TRBD1 (5 bases). The germline V gene encodes CDR1 SQVTM and CDR2 ANQGSEA. V lost 4 bases and J lost 2, with 14 bases in between. The CDR3 is 14 amino acids. The CDR3 loop reads CSVARGGANYGYTF. The CDR3 DNA is TGCAGCGTTGCCCGCGGCGGGGCCAACTATGGCTACACCTTC. The full variable domain, rest sourced from reference TRBV29-1 and TRBJ1-2, is SAVISQKPSRDICQRGTSLTIQCQVDSQVTMMFWYRQQPGQSLTLIATANQGSEATYESGFVIDKFPISRPNLTFSTLTVSNMSPEDSSIYLCSVARGGANYGYTFGSGTRLTVV.

This chain joins TRBV4-2 and TRBJ2-1; 10 bases agree with TRBD2. The V gene end was trimmed by 1 base and the J gene end by 1 base; junction bases not matched to a gene: 13. Germline lookup yields CDR1 LGHNA and CDR2 YNFKEQ. The CDR3 is 20 amino acids. CDR3 nucleotide sequence: TGTGCCAGCAGCCAAGCCCCCCTAGCGGGAGCCAAATATTCCTACAATGAGCAGTTCTTC. Its protein product is CASSQAPLAGAKYSYNEQFF.

There are many counts of this clonotype. The chain is built from TRBV29-1 and TRBJ1-5; 7 bases agree with TRBD1. CDR3 size: 13 residues. Germline V gives CDR1 SQVTM, CDR2 ANQGSEA. Losses at the gene ends were 6 bases for V and 8 bases for J; bases not matched to a gene: 10. This chain's CDR3 is CSVGGTEGEPQHF. The DNA of the CDR3 is TGCAGCGTCGGGGGGACAGAAGGGGAGCCCCAGCATTTT.

This clonotype was seen repeatedly, ten times or more. This rearrangement joins TRBV28 to TRBJ1-5; maybe TRBD1 (6 bases). The CDR3 sequence is 19 residues long. Per germline, CDR1 MDHEN and CDR2 SYDVKM. The V and J ends lost 6 bases and 0 bases respectively, with 24 bases between them. The CDR3: CASSPPGAEFFDSNQPQHF. CDR3 bases: TGTGCCAGCAGCCCTCCGGGGGCAGAATTTTTTGATAGCAATCAGCCCCAGCATTTT.

This clonotype was recorded at least ten times. This sequence joins TRBV20-1 and TRBJ1-4, with a tentative D call TRBD1 (6 bases). The CDR3 consists of 13 residues. The V end lost 6 bases, the J end lost 7 bases, and 15 bases lay between the germline ends. Germline values: CDR1 DFQATT, CDR2 SNEGSKA (reference sequence). In DNA, the CDR3 is TGCAGTGCCAAAGACAGGTGGGGTGAAAAACTGTTTTTT. Its translation: CSAKDRWGEKLFF.

V and J are TRBV12-3 or TRBV12-4 and TRBJ1-1; no clear D gene. V dropped 3 bases and J dropped 7 bases, with 9 bases sitting between them. The CDR3 sequence is 12 residues long. The CDR3 sequence: CASSLWAFEAFF. The CDR3 bases are TGTGCCAGCAGTTTGTGGGCCTTTGAAGCTTTCTTT.

The sample holds many counts of this clonotype. The chain has TRBV20-1 and TRBJ2-1, with D possibly TRBD2 on 5 matching bases. V lost 1 base and J 4 bases, leaving 8 bases between the germline ends. This CDR3 comprises 13 residues. Germline V gene data show CDR1 as DFQATT and CDR2 as SNEGSKA (reference sequence). The CDR3 protein is CSARVPGYNEQFF. The CDR3 nucleotides are TGCAGTGCTAGAGTACCGGGGTACAATGAGCAGTTCTTC.

In its sample, this clonotype ranks as medium-sized. The chain combines TRBV5-1 with TRBJ2-7, with D perhaps matching TRBD1 or TRBD2 (5 bases each). Trimming shortened V by 0 bases and J by 3 bases, and 13 bases separated the two germline ends. Germline CDR1 and CDR2: SGHRS and YFSETQ. The CDR3 has 15 residues. The CDR3 reads CASSLDGTPLYEQYF. CDR3 in DNA: TGCGCCAGCAGCTTGGACGGGACCCCCCTCTACGAGCAGTACTTC.